The rows below give T cell receptor beta chains drawn from one sample of a study of shared clonotypes between healthy human individuals. Clones were sequenced by immunoSEQ multiplex PCR, and TCRdb holds only the in-frame ones, with some missing. The profile shows 450,000 to 500,000 clones, almost 80% of them singletons. Material for sequencing was PBMCs. The receptor source for this set is a woman aged 40 to 50 in good health. Some clones in this sample may be carry-over from other donors' samples. Each CDR3 is given with its conserved first and last residue. Each record gives: V gene, D gene, clone size, J gene, CDR3 DNA, CDR3 protein. D genes are given only for firm matches. Size is omitted from some rows. Given values are once, few, many or a class for expanded clones.

V: TRBV19; D: .; size: .; J: TRBJ2-1; DNA: TGTGCCAGTAGTATAATCGGCAGGGGAGGCTACAATGAGCAGTTCTTC; CDR3: CASSIIGRGGYNEQFF
V: TRBV30; D: .; size: .; J: TRBJ1-4; DNA: TGTGCCTGGAGCCTACAGTCAACTAATGGAAAACTGTTTTTT; CDR3: CAWSLQSTNGKLFF
V: TRBV6-1; D: .; size: .; J: TRBJ1-2; DNA: TGTGCCAGCAGTGAGACAGGAGGTAATAGCTATGGCTACACCTTC; CDR3: CASSETGGNSYGYTF
V: TRBV19; D: .; size: once; J: TRBJ1-4; DNA: TGTGCCAGTAGTAAAGGGAACGGGCGGGATGAAAAACTGTTTTTT; CDR3: CASSKGNGRDEKLFF
V: TRBV28; D: .; size: .; J: TRBJ1-5; DNA: TGTGCCAGCAGTTTAACCGGGGGAGGCAATCAGCCCCAGCATTTT; CDR3: CASSLTGGGNQPQHF
V: TRBV18; D: TRBD2; size: .; J: TRBJ2-1; DNA: TGTGCCAGCTCACCTATTGGACTAGCGGGGAGGGATGAGCAGTTCTTC; CDR3: CASSPIGLAGRDEQFF
V: TRBV28; D: .; size: .; J: TRBJ1-1; DNA: TGTGCCAGCAGTTTCGCGGGGGCGCGCCGGACTGAAGCTTTCTTT; CDR3: CASSFAGARRTEAFF
V: TRBV28; D: .; size: .; J: TRBJ1-5; DNA: TGTGCCAGCAGACCAAGGCCGGGGCAGGGCGGGAGACAGCCCCAGCATTTT; CDR3: CASRPRPGQGGRQPQHF
V: TRBV19; D: .; size: .; J: TRBJ1-5; DNA: TGTGCCAGTAGTATCACCCATCAGGGTCAGCCCCAGCATTTT; CDR3: CASSITHQGQPQHF
V: TRBV11-2; D: .; size: once; J: TRBJ2-3; DNA: TGTGCCAGCAGCTTCAGTGGGGCGGGAATCACAGATACGCAGTATTTT; CDR3: CASSFSGAGITDTQYF
V: TRBV15; D: .; size: .; J: TRBJ1-5; DNA: TGTGCCACCAGCAATACCCCGGGGGAGCCCCAGCATTTT; CDR3: CATSNTPGEPQHF
V: TRBV2; D: .; size: .; J: TRBJ2-2; DNA: TGTGCCAGCAGTGAAGGGCAACCCTCCACCGGGGAGCTGTTTTTT; CDR3: CASSEGQPSTGELFF
V: TRBV2; D: .; size: .; J: TRBJ2-5; DNA: TGTGCCAGCAGTTTCTACCTTGGGGGAGAGACCCAGTACTTC; CDR3: CASSFYLGGETQYF
V: TRBV6-9; D: TRBD2; size: .; J: TRBJ2-1; DNA: TGTGCCAGCAGTTATTCTGTGTCCCGGGAGGCCCACGGAGAGCAGTTCTTC; CDR3: CASSYSVSREAHGEQFF
V: TRBV4-1; D: .; size: .; J: TRBJ2-1; DNA: TGCGCCAGCAGCCAAGCTGGCGGGACTCATCGGGGGGAGCAGTTCTTC; CDR3: CASSQAGGTHRGEQFF
V: TRBV5-1; D: .; size: .; J: TRBJ2-7; DNA: TGCGCCAGCAGCTTGCGTTCGTCCAGCCCCACCTACGAGCAGTACTTC; CDR3: CASSLRSSSPTYEQYF
V: TRBV28; D: .; size: .; J: TRBJ2-5; DNA: TGTGCCAGCAGGGGATCGGAGACCCAGTACTTC; CDR3: CASRGSETQYF
V: TRBV29-1; D: .; size: few; J: TRBJ2-5; DNA: TGCAGCGTTGAAGGGGTGCAGGCCGGAGAGACCCAGTACTTC; CDR3: CSVEGVQAGETQYF
V: TRBV5-1; D: .; size: .; J: TRBJ2-1; DNA: TGCGCCAGCAGCTTGGGGACATTCTCCTACAATGAGCAGTTCTTC; CDR3: CASSLGTFSYNEQFF
V: TRBV30; D: TRBD1; size: .; J: TRBJ2-7; DNA: TGTGCCTGGGGACAGGGGGCGAGCTACGAGCAGTACTTC; CDR3: CAWGQGASYEQYF
V: TRBV5-5; D: TRBD1; size: few; J: TRBJ2-7; DNA: TGTGCCAGCAGCTTGGTCGCTGGGACAGGGAGAGCCTACGAGCAGTACTTC; CDR3: CASSLVAGTGRAYEQYF
V: TRBV19; D: .; size: once; J: TRBJ2-2; DNA: TGTGCCAGTAGTACCTCAGCACAGGGTGCCGGGGAGCTGTTTTTT; CDR3: CASSTSAQGAGELFF
V: TRBV28; D: .; size: .; J: TRBJ1-5; DNA: TGTGCCAGCAGGCCACGGTATAGCAATCAGCCCCAGCATTTT; CDR3: CASRPRYSNQPQHF
V: TRBV2; D: TRBD2; size: many; J: TRBJ2-2; DNA: TGTGCCAGCAGTGAAAGCGGGGTTACCGGGGAGCTGTTTTTT; CDR3: CASSESGVTGELFF
V: TRBV30; D: .; size: .; J: TRBJ1-4; DNA: TGTGCCTGGAGTTCGATAGAGGAAAAACTGTTTTTT; CDR3: CAWSSIEEKLFF
V: TRBV28; D: .; size: once; J: TRBJ1-5; DNA: TGTGCCAGCAGTTTATGGTCCCAGGGGAGCAATCAGCCCCAGCATTTT; CDR3: CASSLWSQGSNQPQHF
V: TRBV30; D: .; size: few; J: TRBJ1-3; DNA: TGTGCCTGGAGCCCCGGACTGTTGAGCTCTGGAAACACCATATATTTT; CDR3: CAWSPGLLSSGNTIYF
V: TRBV11-3; D: .; size: .; J: TRBJ2-1; DNA: TGTGCCAGCAGCTACGACAGAAATGAGCAGTTCTTC; CDR3: CASSYDRNEQFF
V: TRBV2; D: .; size: .; J: TRBJ2-5; DNA: TGTGCCAGCCGTAGTGTGACGACACGGGAGACCCAGTACTTC; CDR3: CASRSVTTRETQYF
V: TRBV21-1; D: .; size: .; J: TRBJ2-5; DNA: TGTGCCAGCAAAAAAGACAGGGAGATAGCCGAGACCCAGTACTTC; CDR3: CASKKDREIAETQYF
V: TRBV10-1; D: TRBD2; size: .; J: TRBJ2-5; DNA: TGCGCCAGCAGTGATGGGACTAGCGGGAGAGGGGAGACCCAGTACTTC; CDR3: CASSDGTSGRGETQYF
V: TRBV6-1; D: .; size: .; J: TRBJ2-7; DNA: TGTGCCAGCAGTGAGAGCTCCTACGAGCAGTACTTC; CDR3: CASSESSYEQYF
V: TRBV9; D: .; size: .; J: TRBJ2-1; DNA: TGTGCCAGCAGCGCTGACAGTTCGTACAATGAGCAGTTCTTC; CDR3: CASSADSSYNEQFF
V: TRBV29-1; D: .; size: .; J: TRBJ2-7; DNA: TGCAGCGTTGAAGTCCGGGCCCCCCCTAAGCAGTACTTC; CDR3: CSVEVRAPPKQYF
V: TRBV9; D: .; size: .; J: TRBJ2-3; DNA: TGTGCCAGCGGCCGGAGGGGGGATAGAGATACGCAGTATTTT; CDR3: CASGRRGDRDTQYF
V: TRBV28; D: .; size: .; J: TRBJ2-7; DNA: TGTGCCAGCACCTCCCACTACGAGCAGTACTTC; CDR3: CASTSHYEQYF
V: TRBV7-6; D: .; size: .; J: TRBJ2-3; DNA: TGTGCCAGCAGCTTAGGCGGCGGAGCAGATACGCAGTATTTT; CDR3: CASSLGGGADTQYF
V: TRBV7-8; D: TRBD2; size: many; J: TRBJ2-3; DNA: TGTGCCAGCAGCTCCCTAGCGGCCTACACAGATACGCAGTATTTT; CDR3: CASSSLAAYTDTQYF
V: TRBV5-6; D: .; size: .; J: TRBJ1-1; DNA: TGTGCCAGCAGCAAGATAGATAAGCGGGACACTGAAGCTTTCTTT; CDR3: CASSKIDKRDTEAFF
V: TRBV19; D: TRBD1; size: .; J: TRBJ2-7; DNA: TGTGCCAGTAGTCCACGTCAACAGGGGTTTACCTACGAGCAGTACTTC; CDR3: CASSPRQQGFTYEQYF
V: TRBV7-9; D: TRBD1; size: .; J: TRBJ2-1; DNA: TGTGCCAGCAGCTACCTTAAGCGGACAGGGTACTACAATGAGCAGTTCTTC; CDR3: CASSYLKRTGYYNEQFF
V: TRBV28; D: TRBD2; size: .; J: TRBJ2-5; DNA: TGTGCCAGCAGTTTATTGAGCGGGAATCAAGAGACCCAGTACTTC; CDR3: CASSLLSGNQETQYF
V: TRBV7-3; D: TRBD2; size: .; J: TRBJ2-5; DNA: TGTGCCAGCAGCCAGGGTGCTAGCGGGAGGGCCTGGGAGACCCAGTACTTC; CDR3: CASSQGASGRAWETQYF
V: TRBV7-2; D: .; size: .; J: TRBJ1-1; DNA: TGTGCCAGCAGCTGGGGCGTTTTTGAAGCTTTCTTT; CDR3: CASSWGVFEAFF
V: TRBV28; D: TRBD2; size: .; J: TRBJ2-7; DNA: TGTGCCAGCAGTTCCTCGGGACTAGTCTACGAGCAGTACTTC; CDR3: CASSSSGLVYEQYF
V: TRBV15; D: TRBD1; size: .; J: TRBJ1-5; DNA: TGTGCCACCAGCAGGGGACAGGGCAATCAGCCCCAGCATTTT; CDR3: CATSRGQGNQPQHF
V: TRBV4-2; D: TRBD2; size: .; J: TRBJ2-7; DNA: TGTGCCAGCAGCCAAGATCAGGGAGCGGGGTACGAGCAGTACTTC; CDR3: CASSQDQGAGYEQYF
V: TRBV5-4; D: TRBD2; size: once; J: TRBJ2-7; DNA: TGTGCCAGCAGCCTCGGGACTAGCGGTTCCTACGAGCAGTACTTC; CDR3: CASSLGTSGSYEQYF
V: TRBV7-9; D: .; size: .; J: TRBJ2-3; DNA: TGTGCCAGCAGCCTAGGTTTGGGGAGCACAGATACGCAGTATTTT; CDR3: CASSLGLGSTDTQYF
V: TRBV9; D: .; size: .; J: TRBJ2-3; DNA: TGTGCCAGCAGCTCGGGACTCACAGCAGGGCTACATACGCAGTATTTT; CDR3: CASSSGLTAGLHTQYF